These 18 T cell receptor beta chains came from one sample sequenced in a study of T cells in Graves' hyperthyroidism and ophthalmopathy. Researchers took RNA transcripts and amplified the TCR beta CDR3 regions from them. Primed by the HTBI set, a first-round RT-PCR was run on the TCR CDR3. TCRdb reprocessed the multiplex PCR reads with MiXCR, giving one entry per CDR3 protein. The sample records about 350,000 distinct CDR3 sequences, approximately 18% being singletons. Sequencing was done on a sample of blood. All receptors derive from a woman aged 40 to 55 with Graves' ophthalmopathy.

This clonotype has at least ten counts. This chain joins TRBV20-1 and TRBJ2-5, with D tentatively TRBD2 (6 bases). Per the germline V gene, CDR1 is DFQATT and CDR2 is SNEGSKA (reference sequence). The CDR3 has 14 residues. V lost 0 bases and J 1 base, leaving 9 bases between the germline ends. In DNA form, the CDR3 reads TGCAGTGCTAGAGATGGAGGGCTCCAAGAGACCCAGTACTTC. Encoded protein: CSARDGGLQETQYF.

This chain joins TRBV6-2 or TRBV6-3 and TRBJ2-7, with D hard to call. CDR1 and CDR2 from the germline V gene are MNHEY and SVGEGT. The CDR3 runs to 13 residues. Trimming removed 6 bases at V and 7 bases at J, with 16 bases between. The CDR3 coding sequence is TGTGCCAGCAGCAACCTAAAGGAAGGGGAGCAGTACTTC. Translation: CASSNLKEGEQYF.

This clonotype was counted at least ten times. This chain links TRBV25-1 with TRBJ1-3; no definite D call. The CDR3 contains 16 residues. Germline V CDR1 and CDR2: MGHDK, SYGVNS. Deletions cut 3 bases from V and 0 bases from J, with 12 bases between. The CDR3 reads CASSDVLLPSGNTIYF. CDR3 sequence (DNA): TGTGCCAGCAGTGATGTGCTACTACCCTCTGGAAACACCATATATTTT.

Ten or more counts support this clonotype. The V gene is TRBV27, the J gene TRBJ2-7; 12 bases are shared with TRBD2. The V and J ends lost 5 bases and 4 bases, in that order; junction bases with no gene match: 15. Germline CDR1 is MNHEY and CDR2 is SMNVEV (reference sequence). The CDR3 is 18 residues long. DNA of the CDR3: TGTGCCAGCAGTAATTATCGGTCTAGCGGGAGGGCCGTATACGAGCAGTACTTC. It specifies CASSNYRSSGRAVYEQYF.

This clonotype occurred many times. The genes are TRBV6-5 and TRBJ1-2; D ambiguous. Trimming removed 6 bases at V and 5 bases at J, with 19 bases between. The CDR3 is 15 residues long. Germline V CDR1 and CDR2: MNHEY, SVGAGI. The CDR3, as DNA: TGTGCCAGCAGCCATGGGATGAGGCGGCCTTATGGCTACACCTTC. Residues: CASSHGMRRPYGYTF.

This clonotype was picked up many times. The chain employs TRBV7-8 and TRBJ2-5; D is possibly TRBD1 or TRBD2 (5 bases each). The CDR3 has 18 amino acids. Germline V gene data show CDR1 as SGHVS and CDR2 as FQNEAQ. Trimming stripped 1 base from V and 5 bases from J, with 23 bases between. This CDR3 reads CASSLGGNSGSTKETQYF. In nucleotides, the CDR3 is TGTGCCAGCAGCTTAGGGGGGAACTCGGGCTCGACAAAGGAGACCCAGTACTTC.

This clonotype occurred many times. The rearrangement links TRBV28 to TRBJ2-7; D gene unclear. There are 14 residues in the CDR3. Germline CDR1 and CDR2: MDHEN and SYDVKM. V was shortened by 6 bases and J by 9 bases, with 21 bases between the two germline ends. The CDR3 here is CASSALGYYSGQYF. The CDR3 DNA follows: TGTGCCAGCAGCGCCTTAGGGTACTATTCTGGGCAGTACTTC.

This clonotype was counted at least ten times. The chain uses TRBV29-1 and TRBJ1-1; tentatively, D is TRBD1 (5 bases). This CDR3 comprises 13 residues. The germline V gene has CDR1 SQVTM and CDR2 ANQGSEA. Trimming cost V 6 bases and J 3 bases, with 14 bases left between them. CDR3 bases: TGCAGCGTCAGTCGAGGGGTGGACACTGAAGCTTTCTTT. This translates into CSVSRGVDTEAFF.

The chain couples TRBV6-1 to TRBJ1-2; 9 nucleotides align to TRBD1. Trimming took 1 base from V and 7 from J; bases not matched to a gene: 7. The CDR3 sequence is 15 residues long. Looked up from germline, CDR1 is MNHNS and CDR2 is SASEGT. CDR3 coding DNA: TGTGCCAGCAGTGAAGTGGGGACAGGGCTCCCTGGCTACACCTTC. Translation gives CASSEVGTGLPGYTF.

This clonotype was detected many times. The V gene is TRBV6-5, the J gene TRBJ2-2, with D unclear. CDR3 length equals 14 residues. V gave up 6 bases and J gave up 5 bases, with 13 bases separating them. CDR1 is MNHEY and CDR2 is SVGAGI in the germline V gene. This CDR3 reads CASSYIGDTGELFF. CDR3 nucleotide sequence: TGTGCCAGCAGCTATATAGGCGATACCGGGGAGCTGTTTTTT.

In this sample, this clonotype turned up many times. V gene TRBV12-3 or TRBV12-4 combines with J gene TRBJ1-3, with D perhaps TRBD1 (5 bases). V lost 6 bases to trimming and J lost 1 base, with 7 bases between them. This CDR3 comprises 13 residues. CDR3 sequence reads: CASRQGSGNTIYF. Written as DNA, the CDR3 is TGTGCCAGCAGGCAGGGATCTGGAAACACCATATATTTT.

This clonotype was recorded at least ten times. This chain joins TRBV12-3 or TRBV12-4 and TRBJ2-7; no firm D call. Deletions cut 3 bases from V and 6 bases from J, with 9 bases between. This CDR3 spans 12 amino acids. The CDR3 region is CASSFALLEQYF. DNA of the CDR3: TGTGCCAGCAGTTTTGCGCTTCTCGAGCAGTACTTC.

This clonotype was recorded at least ten times. This chain uses TRBV20-1 with TRBJ2-7; D is ambiguous. Germline assignment: CDR1 DFQATT and CDR2 SNEGSKA (reference sequence). This CDR3 comprises 15 residues. Trimming removed 2 bases from V and 1 base from J, with 15 bases in between. DNA of the CDR3: TGCAGTGCTAGAAAGTGGGCGCCCGAATCCTACGAGCAGTACTTC. Translating gives CSARKWAPESYEQYF.

The gene calls are TRBV15 and TRBJ1-5, with D perhaps matching TRBD1 (6 bases). This CDR3 spans 13 amino acids. Germline values: CDR1 LNHNV, CDR2 YYDKDF (reference sequence). V lost 0 bases and J lost 9, with 9 bases in between. CDR3 coding DNA: TGTGCCACCAGCAGAGAGGGGGGGGCGCCCCAGCATTTT. Its protein is CATSREGGAPQHF.

This clonotype has only a few counts. V is TRBV20-1 and J is TRBJ1-1; D is ambiguous. V lost 6 bases, J lost 6 bases, and 17 bases lay in between. Germline-derived CDR1 and CDR2 are DFQATT and SNEGSKA (reference sequence). The CDR3 spans 13 residues. CDR3 region: CSAPPLVTAEAFF. The CDR3 region has the DNA TGCAGTGCCCCGCCTTTGGTTACTGCTGAAGCTTTCTTT.

This clonotype was detected ten times or more. The chain links TRBV28 to TRBJ1-1; D ambiguous. The V end lost 2 bases, the J end lost 4 bases, and 11 bases lay between the germline ends. Germline-derived CDR1 and CDR2 are MDHEN and SYDVKM. The CDR3 length is 14 residues. The CDR3 DNA reads TGTGCCAGCAGTTTAGGAGGGAGAGGCACTGAAGCTTTCTTT. Protein: CASSLGGRGTEAFF.

As for this clonotype: A much larger clone differs by one base, so this may be a read error. This chain links TRBV7-9 with TRBJ1-5; D ambiguous. This CDR3 spans 13 amino acids. Germline V gives CDR1 SEHNR, CDR2 FQNEAQ (reference sequence). This CDR3 is CVSSLNGNQPQHF. CDR3 DNA sequence: TGTGTCAGCAGCTTAAACGGTAATCAGCCCCAGCATTTT.

This clonotype appeared many times. The V call is TRBV7-2, the J call TRBJ2-4; TRBD2 matches at 13 bases. Germline CDR1 reads SGHTA; CDR2 reads FQGNSA. With V trimmed by 5 bases and J by 1 base, 8 bases remained unmatched. The CDR3 has 18 residues. The CDR3 DNA is TGTGCCAGCAGCCCACAGCCACTAGCGGGAGGGGCCAAAAACATTCAGTACTTC. Protein: CASSPQPLAGGAKNIQYF. Full variable domain (missing parts from reference TRBV7-2 and TRBJ2-4): GAGVSQSPSNKVTEKGKDVELRCDPISGHTALYWYRQSLGQGLEFLIYFQGNSAPDKSGLPSDRFSAERTGGSVSTLTIQRTQQEDSAVYLCASSPQPLAGGAKNIQYFGAGTRLSVL.